These 5 T cell receptor beta chains originate from one sample sequenced in a study of vaccination and CD4 T cells after COVID-19. Treatment in this sample: approximately nine-day PBMC culture with coronavirus spike peptide pools or control peptides (ViraFEST assay). The assay that was used to sequence DNA from cultured CD4+ T cells was the Oncomine TCR Beta short-read assay. TCRdb reanalysed the PCR reads using MiXCR and keeps one entry per CDR3 protein. The sample lists around 21,000 distinct CDR3 sequences; 60% were seen once. No antigen has been identified for these receptors. Sample: CD4+ T cells from blood, cultured in vitro, taken after SARS-CoV-2 vaccination. All receptors come from a human donor who had recovered from COVID-19.

The chain joins TRBV16 to TRBJ1-5; D not resolved. With 0 bases removed from V and 3 bases from J, the gap between germline ends came to 6 bases. This CDR3 contains 14 residues. Germline CDR1 and CDR2: KGHSY and FQNENV. The CDR3 bases are TGTGCCAGCAGCCAATCGGACCACAATCAGCCCCAGCATTTT. Translating gives CASSQSDHNQPQHF. Based on the CDR3 plus reference TRBV16 and TRBJ1-5, the full variable domain is GEEVAQTPKHLVRGEGQKAKLYCAPIKGHSYVFWYQQVLKNEFKFLISFQNENVFDETGMPKERFSAKCLPNSPCSLEIQATKLEDSAVYFCASSQSDHNQPQHFGDGTRLSIL.

The chain links TRBV5-6 to TRBJ1-2; 8 bases fit TRBD1. V was pared by 0 bases and J by 9 bases, with 13 bases of the junction left unmatched. Looked up from germline, CDR1 is SGHDT and CDR2 is YYEEEE. This CDR3 contains 16 residues. The CDR3 loop reads CASSLVWGQGARSYTF. CDR3 nucleotide sequence: TGTGCCAGCAGCTTGGTATGGGGTCAGGGGGCGCGTAGCTACACCTTC.

The CDR3 DNA follows: TGTGCCAGCAGTCAGCAACAGGGGAACGAGCAGTACTTC. Translated, it gives CASSQQQGNEQYF. This chain links TRBV6-2 or TRBV6-3 with TRBJ2-7; 7 nucleotides agree with TRBD1. This CDR3 is built from 13 residues. Germline CDR1 is MNHEY and CDR2 is SVGEGT. Trimming removed 5 bases from V and 5 bases from J; junction bases left unmatched: 6.

This chain uses TRBV5-1 with TRBJ2-3, with 8 bases that match TRBD1. The CDR3 contains 14 residues. V lost 4 bases, J lost 3 bases, and 4 bases stayed unmatched. Germline V gene sequence: CDR1 SGHRS, CDR2 YFSETQ. CDR3 amino acids: CASSDRQGTDTQYF. The CDR3 region has the DNA TGCGCCAGCAGCGATCGACAGGGGACAGATACGCAGTATTTT. Combining the CDR3 with reference TRBV5-1 and TRBJ2-3 gives the whole variable domain KAGVTQTPRYLIKTRGQQVTLSCSPISGHRSVSWYQQTPGQGLQFLFEYFSETQRNKGNFPGRFSGRQFSNSRSEMNVSTLELGDSALYLCASSDRQGTDTQYFGPGTRLTVL.

The V gene is TRBV20-1, the J gene TRBJ2-7, with D possibly TRBD1 on 5 matching bases. Germline V gene lookup returns CDR1 DFQATT and CDR2 SNEGSKA (reference sequence). V lost 3 bases and J lost 4, with 7 bases in between. The CDR3 loop spans 11 amino acids. The CDR3 spells CSARGLYEQYF. DNA for the CDR3: TGCAGTGCTAGGGGGCTGTACGAGCAGTACTTC.